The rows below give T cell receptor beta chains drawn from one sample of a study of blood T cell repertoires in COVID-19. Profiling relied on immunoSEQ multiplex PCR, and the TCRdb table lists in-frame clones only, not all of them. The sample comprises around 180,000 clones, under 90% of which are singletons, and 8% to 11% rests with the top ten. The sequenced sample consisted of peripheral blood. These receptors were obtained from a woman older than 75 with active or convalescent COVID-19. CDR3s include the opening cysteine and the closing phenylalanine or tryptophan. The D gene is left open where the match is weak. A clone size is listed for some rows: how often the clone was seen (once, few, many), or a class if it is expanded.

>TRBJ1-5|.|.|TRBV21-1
CAPRRGRSNQPQHF
TGTGCCCCGCGCAGGGGGCGATCCAATCAGCCCCAGCATTTT
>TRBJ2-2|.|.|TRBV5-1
CASSLARGVRVTGELFF
TGCGCCAGCAGCTTGGCCCGCGGAGTGCGGGTCACCGGGGAGCTGTTTTTT
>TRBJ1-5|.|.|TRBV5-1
CASSLTGSMGQPQHF
TGCGCCAGCAGCTTGACAGGGTCCATGGGTCAGCCCCAGCATTTT
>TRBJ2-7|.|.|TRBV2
CASTRDLGTYEQYF
TGTGCCAGCACCCGGGACTTAGGGACCTACGAGCAGTACTTC
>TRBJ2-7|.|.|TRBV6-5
CASTRGRSYEQYF
TGTGCCAGCACCCGAGGGAGGTCCTACGAGCAGTACTTC
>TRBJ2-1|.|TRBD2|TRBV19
CASSAGTSAEQFF
TGTGCCAGTAGTGCGGGGACTAGCGCTGAGCAGTTCTTC
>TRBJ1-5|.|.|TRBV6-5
CASSPRGRGVQPQHF
TGTGCCAGCAGCCCCCGAGGCAGGGGTGTTCAGCCCCAGCATTTT
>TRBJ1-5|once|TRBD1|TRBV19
CASSPLQGASNQPQHF
TGTGCCAGTAGTCCGCTTCAGGGGGCTAGCAATCAGCCCCAGCATTTT
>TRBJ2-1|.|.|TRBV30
CAWSAGTYNEQFF
TGTGCCTGGAGCGCGGGAACCTACAATGAGCAGTTCTTC
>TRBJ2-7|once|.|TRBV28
CASSLSGTKSYEQYF
TGTGCCAGCAGCCTCAGCGGGACAAAGTCCTACGAGCAGTACTTC
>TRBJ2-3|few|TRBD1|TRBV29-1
CSAVGTGNTDTQYF
TGCAGCGCAGTTGGGACAGGAAACACAGATACGCAGTATTTT
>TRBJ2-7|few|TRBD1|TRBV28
CASSSPGTGAYEQYF
TGTGCCAGCAGTTCGCCCGGGACAGGAGCCTACGAGCAGTACTTC
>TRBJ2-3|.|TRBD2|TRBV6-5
CASGLAGRVDTQYF
TGTGCCAGCGGACTAGCGGGGAGAGTAGATACGCAGTATTTT
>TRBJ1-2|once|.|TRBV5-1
CASTSVPNYGYTF
TGCGCCAGCACTTCCGTTCCTAACTATGGCTACACCTTC
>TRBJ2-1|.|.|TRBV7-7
CASSLGLVRSNEQFF
TGTGCCAGCAGCTTAGGACTAGTTAGGTCCAATGAGCAGTTCTTC
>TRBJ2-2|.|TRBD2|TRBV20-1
CSASGTSGSRTGELFF
TGCAGTGCTAGTGGGACTAGCGGGAGTAGGACCGGGGAGCTGTTTTTT
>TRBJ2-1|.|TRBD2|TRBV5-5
CASSWRGLAGPNEQFF
TGTGCCAGCAGCTGGAGGGGACTAGCGGGACCTAATGAGCAGTTCTTC
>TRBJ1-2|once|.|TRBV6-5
CASNSGYGYTF
TGTGCCAGCAACTCAGGGTATGGCTACACCTTC
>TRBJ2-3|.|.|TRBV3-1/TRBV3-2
CASSPTIADTQYF
TGTGCCAGCAGCCCCACTATCGCAGATACGCAGTATTTT
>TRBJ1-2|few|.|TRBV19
CASNQTPTGKIYGYTF
TGTGCCAGTAACCAAACCCCTACAGGGAAGATCTATGGCTACACCTTC
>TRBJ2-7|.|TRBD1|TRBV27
CASSYGQVNEQYF
TGTGCCAGCAGTTACGGACAGGTCAACGAGCAGTACTTC
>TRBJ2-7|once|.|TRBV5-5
CASSAGDWVRSEQYF
TGTGCCAGTAGCGCAGGGGATTGGGTTCGGTCCGAGCAGTACTTC
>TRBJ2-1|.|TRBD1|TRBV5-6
CASSATGTGRNEQFF
TGTGCCAGCAGCGCCACCGGGACAGGGAGAAATGAGCAGTTCTTC
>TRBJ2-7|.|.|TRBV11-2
CASRLRQGGYEQYF
TGTGCCAGCCGCCTGAGGCAGGGGGGCTACGAGCAGTACTTC
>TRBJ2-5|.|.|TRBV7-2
CASSATRETQYF
TGTGCCAGCAGCGCGACCAGGGAGACCCAGTACTTC
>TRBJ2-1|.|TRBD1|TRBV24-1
CATSDSSSGTGGYNEQFF
TGTGCCACCAGTGATTCTAGCTCCGGGACAGGGGGCTACAATGAGCAGTTCTTC
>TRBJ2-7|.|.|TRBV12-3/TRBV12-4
CASSLGAYEQYF
TGTGCCAGCAGTTTAGGAGCTTACGAGCAGTACTTC
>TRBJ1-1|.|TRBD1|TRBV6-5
CASSPTGLNTEAFF
TGTGCCAGCAGTCCGACAGGGCTGAACACTGAAGCTTTCTTT
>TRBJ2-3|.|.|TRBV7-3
CASSLSGDTQYF
TGTGCCAGCAGCTTATCAGGAGATACGCAGTATTTT
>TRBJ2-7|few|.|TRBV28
CASSLQAISYEQYF
TGTGCCAGCAGTTTACAGGCGATTTCCTACGAGCAGTACTTC
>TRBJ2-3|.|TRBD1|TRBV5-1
CASSLYLRTGGTDTQYF
TGCGCCAGCAGCTTGTATCTCAGGACAGGGGGCACAGATACGCAGTATTTT
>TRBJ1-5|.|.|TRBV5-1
CASSESSNQPQHF
TGCGCCAGCAGCGAGAGTAGCAATCAGCCCCAGCATTTT
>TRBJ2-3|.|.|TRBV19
CASSINAGTAGDTQYF
TGTGCCAGTAGTATCAATGCGGGGACCGCTGGGGATACGCAGTATTTT
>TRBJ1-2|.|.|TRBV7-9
CASSLDTDYGYTF
TGTGCCAGCAGCTTAGACACCGACTATGGCTACACCTTC
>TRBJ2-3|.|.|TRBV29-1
CSVEVQSADTQYF
TGCAGCGTTGAAGTCCAGTCCGCCGATACGCAGTATTTT
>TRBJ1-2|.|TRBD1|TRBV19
CASSSPGTANYGYTF
TGTGCCAGTAGTAGCCCCGGGACAGCAAACTATGGCTACACCTTC
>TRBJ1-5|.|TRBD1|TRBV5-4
CASSLQGARQPQHF
TGTGCCAGCAGCCTACAGGGGGCACGGCAGCCCCAGCATTTT
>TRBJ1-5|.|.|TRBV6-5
CASGAAASNQPQHF
TGTGCCAGCGGGGCAGCAGCTAGCAATCAGCCCCAGCATTTT
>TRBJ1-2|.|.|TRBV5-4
CASSLGQVDYGYTF
TGTGCCAGCAGCTTGGGACAGGTGGACTATGGCTACACCTTC
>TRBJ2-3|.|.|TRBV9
CASSSRRSSSTDTQYF
TGTGCCAGCAGCAGCCGCCGCAGTAGCTCCACAGATACGCAGTATTTT
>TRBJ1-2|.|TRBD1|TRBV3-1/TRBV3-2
CASSDRAGGYTF
TGTGCCAGCAGCGACAGGGCGGGGGGCTACACCTTC
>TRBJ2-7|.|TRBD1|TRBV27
CANHPTGYFYEQYF
TGTGCCAACCACCCGACAGGGTACTTTTACGAGCAGTACTTC